This T cell receptor (beta chain) was identified in a study of T cells in Graves' hyperthyroidism and ophthalmopathy. Study-level information: Peripheral blood was secured at the point of initial diagnosis, before any treatment.

Amplified TCR beta CDR3 regions came from RNA transcripts. The HTBI primer set was used in a first-round RT-PCR of the TCR CDR3. TCRdb passed the multiplex PCR reads through MiXCR, listing each CDR3 protein once. Of about 590,000 distinct CDR3 sequences in the sample, roughly 14% were seen once. Regarding the study as a whole: The model anticipated ophthalmopathy a median around six months pre-onset. Classification by a 13 V-J model distinguished ophthalmopathy from stable hyperthyroidism.

This clonotype was recorded at least ten times. As yet, its antigen is unknown. Researchers barred patients who had uncontrolled infection, other autoimmune disease, pregnancy or lactation. The origin of this receptor is a woman younger than 45 with Graves' hyperthyroidism. The sequencing sample was made of blood.

The CDR3 region has the DNA TGTGCCAGCGGCCCCTCGAGTGGCTCAGATACGCAGTATTTT. Its translation: CASGPSSGSDTQYF. V and J are TRBV28 and TRBJ2-3; D gene ambiguous. CDR1 is MDHEN and CDR2 is SYDVKM in the germline V gene. The V gene lost 8 bases and the J gene lost 4 bases, with 16 bases spanning the gap. The CDR3 spans 14 residues.